This TCR beta chain was recovered during a study of OX40 agonist ivuxolimab in advanced cancers. The wider study: Cohort: more than 75% men, mean age approximately 66, aged roughly 23 to 79. Study observations and caveats: It was not determined which antigens were specifically recognized by the peripheral T cells that had undergone clonal expansion. At 0.1 to 3.0 mg/kg and by week 6, CD4+ and CD8+ T cells in the blood had expanded clonally. Among T cells, CD8+ cells averaged more expanded clones than CD4+ cells.

Here immunoSEQ multiplex PCR was the method, and the copy in TCRdb shows in-frame clones only, minus some. The sample holds about 43,000 clones, 70% to 90% seen once. Details on this clone: Its antigen is unidentified.

The receptor comes from an adult with an advanced solid tumor such as melanoma, head and neck, liver or kidney cancer. Sample: CD4+ or CD8+ T cells sorted from blood, taken in a trial of the OX40 agonist ivuxolimab.

The CDR3 DNA reads as TGTGCCAGCAGTGGACGGGAGAATGAAAAACTGTTTTTT. Encoded protein: CASSGRENEKLFF. The V and J genes are TRBV27 and TRBJ1-4; no firm D call. CDR1 is MNHEY and CDR2 is SMNVEV in the germline V gene (reference sequence). The V end lost 5 bases, the J end lost 5 bases, and 9 bases lay between the germline ends. The CDR3 runs to 13 residues.